The clone carrying this T cell receptor beta chain was seen at least ten times. The researchers produced TCR beta cDNA from 400 to 650 ng total RNA with a constant-region primer. Sequencing libraries for TCR beta derived from three nested multiplex PCR rounds that used slightly modified ARM-PCR. Use of TRBV1-TRBV30 forward primers with a C-beta reverse primer characterized the first two PCR rounds, which lasted around 9 cycles each. TCRdb independently ran MiXCR on the multiplex PCR reads; one entry per CDR3 protein. Here the sample spans about 48,000 distinct CDR3 sequences, about three quarters being singletons. These data belong to a study of tumor-infiltrating lymphocytes in primary liver carcinoma. Whole-study context: The patient group consisted of men and women aged 30 to 69 years.

CDR1 and CDR2 from the germline V gene are SQVTM and ANQGSEA. Between the trimmed V and J ends, which lost 6 bases and 7 bases, there was a span of 19 bases. The CDR3 has 13 amino acids. Unsorted bulk tissue, roughly 20-32 mg of it, served as the source for co-extraction of RNA and DNA. The material sequenced was liver tumor tissue from sampling region 3. Described subset: tumor region T3, left-lateral pole. This TCR was recovered from a man between 35 and 55 years old with primary liver carcinoma and hepatitis B virus infection. The chain employs TRBV29-1 and TRBJ2-7; D is uncertain. The DNA of the CDR3 is TGCAGCGTGGAGACGAGAGAAACGCGGGAGCAGTACTTC. Its translation is CSVETRETREQYF.